The 16 T cell receptor beta chains below come from one sample, sequenced in a study of blood T cell repertoires in COVID-19. TCRdb's copy holds only in-frame clones and misses some; the assay was immunoSEQ multiplex PCR. The table shows approximately 50,000 clones, with 60% to 85% occurring only once. The sequenced sample consisted of peripheral blood. These receptor sequences come from a man in his fifties or sixties with active or convalescent COVID-19.

V gene TRBV6-6 combines with J gene TRBJ2-2; 7 nucleotides match TRBD1. Germline V gene lookup returns CDR1 MNHNY and CDR2 SVGAGI (reference sequence). CDR3 length equals 16 residues. V was clipped by 0 bases and J by 2 bases; unmatched bases: 3. The CDR3 loop is CASSYSGQSNTGELFF. CDR3 nucleotide sequence: TGTGCCAGCAGTTACTCGGGACAGTCTAACACCGGGGAGCTGTTTTTT.

The chain links TRBV18 to TRBJ2-1, with TRBD2 matching 10 bases. The CDR3 runs 16 residues. In germline, CDR1 is KGHSH, CDR2 LQKENI. After removal of 4 bases from V and 1 base from J, the junction contained 4 bases not matched to a gene. Written as DNA, the CDR3 is TGTGCCAGCTCACGATTAGCGGGGGGTTCCTACAATGAGCAGTTCTTC. Protein: CASSRLAGGSYNEQFF. The entire variable domain, with the rest obtained from reference TRBV18 and TRBJ2-1, is as follows: NAGVMQNPRHLVRRRGQEARLRCSPMKGHSHVYWYRQLPEEGLKFMVYLQKENIIDESGMPKERFSAEFPKEGPSILRIQQVVRGDSAAYFCASSRLAGGSYNEQFFGPGTRLTVL.

The chain employs TRBV29-1 and TRBJ1-2; the match to TRBD1 covers 8 bases. CDR3 length: 14 amino acids. Germline V gene sequence: CDR1 SQVTM, CDR2 ANQGSEA. V dropped 5 bases and J dropped 4; count of bases not matched to a gene: 9. The CDR3 loop reads CSVSSLTGVYGYTF. The DNA for the CDR3 is TGCAGCGTTTCGTCCTTGACAGGGGTCTATGGCTACACCTTC.

The rearrangement links TRBV7-3 to TRBJ2-5, with D maybe TRBD2 (6 bases). The CDR3 consists of 14 residues. Trimming stripped 2 bases from V and 6 bases from J, with 13 bases between. Germline values: CDR1 SGHTA, CDR2 FQGTGA. This CDR3 reads CASSLAGRGQTQYF. In DNA, the CDR3 is TGTGCCAGCAGCTTAGCGGGAAGAGGACAGACCCAGTACTTC.

J is TRBJ2-7 and V is TRBV29-1, with TRBD2 matching over 8 bases. This CDR3 contains 13 residues. CDR1 and CDR2 from the germline V gene are SQVTM and ANQGSEA. With 6 bases clipped from V and 4 bases from J, the junction kept 8 bases outside the gene matches. The CDR3 spells CSVEAKRGYEQYF. The CDR3 bases are TGCAGCGTAGAGGCGAAGCGGGGGTACGAGCAGTACTTC.

The chain combines TRBV7-9 with TRBJ1-1, with a tentative D call TRBD1 (6 bases). This CDR3 comprises 15 residues. Germline V gives CDR1 SEHNR, CDR2 FQNEAQ (reference sequence). V lost 1 base and J lost 0, with 9 bases in between. DNA for the CDR3: TGTGCCAGCAGCTTAGACAGGGCTATGAACACTGAAGCTTTCTTT. Amino acids: CASSLDRAMNTEAFF.

This clone showed up just once. The V gene is TRBV11-2, the J gene TRBJ2-1, with 8 nucleotides matching TRBD2. V dropped 5 bases and J dropped 9; count of bases not matched to a gene: 15. The germline CDR1 and CDR2 sequences are SGHAT and FQNNGV. This CDR3 comprises 16 residues. The CDR3 loop reads CASSLPGLAQVGEQFF. The CDR3 DNA reads TGTGCCAGCAGCCTCCCCGGACTAGCCCAGGTGGGTGAGCAGTTCTTC.

The chain uses TRBV9 and TRBJ2-2, with 10 nucleotides matching TRBD1. After removal of 4 bases from V and 5 bases from J, the junction contained 8 bases not matched to a gene. CDR1 and CDR2 from the germline V gene are SGDLS and YYNGEE. The CDR3 is made up of 16 amino acids. DNA of the CDR3: TGTGCCAGCAGCTCCCGGACAGGGGGGGGGACCGGGGAGCTGTTTTTT. Translation gives CASSSRTGGGTGELFF.

This clone was detected only once. The chain recombines TRBV6-1 with TRBJ2-2; TRBD2 aligns across 8 bases. The CDR3 extends over 15 amino acids. The V and J ends lost 2 bases and 7 bases, in that order; junction bases with no gene match: 6. Germline V CDR1 and CDR2: MNHNS, SASEGT. CDR3 residues: CASSERRREVGELFF. The CDR3 bases are TGTGCCAGCAGTGAAAGGCGGCGGGAGGTCGGGGAGCTGTTTTTT.

This clone was observed a handful of times. V gene TRBV14 combines with J gene TRBJ2-6; no clear D. The germline V and J ends were trimmed by 2 bases and 0 bases, with 17 bases remaining between them. The length of the CDR3 is 19 residues. Germline CDR1 and CDR2: SGHDN and FVKESK. This CDR3 reads CASSQSLVSRYSGANVLTF. In DNA, the CDR3 is TGTGCCAGCAGCCAATCTTTGGTGTCGAGGTACTCTGGGGCCAACGTCCTGACTTTC.

The genes are TRBV25-1 and TRBJ1-5, with 11 bases aligning to TRBD1. Trimming at V came to 4 bases and at J to 4 bases, leaving 0 bases not matched to a gene. Germline V gene lookup returns CDR1 MGHDK and CDR2 SYGVNS. This CDR3 has 14 residues. In DNA, the CDR3 is TGTGCCAGCAGTGGGGACAGGGGGAATCAGCCCCAGCATTTT. The encoded protein is CASSGDRGNQPQHF. The variable domain in full, completed from reference TRBV25-1 and TRBJ1-5, reads EADIYQTPRYLVIGTGKKITLECSQTMGHDKMYWYQQDPGMELHLIHYSYGVNSTEKGDLSSESTVSRIRTEHFPLTLESARPSHTSQYLCASSGDRGNQPQHFGDGTRLSIL.

V usage is TRBV4-1 and J usage is TRBJ1-1; D possibly corresponds to TRBD1 (5 bases). Germline V gene sequence: CDR1 MGHRA, CDR2 YSYEKL. The ends were cut back, 1 base at V and 0 bases at J, with 15 bases in the middle. This CDR3 region has 17 residues. The CDR3 DNA reads TGCGCCAGCAGCCAAGGGGACTTTATTGGCATGAACACTGAAGCTTTCTTT. Amino acid sequence: CASSQGDFIGMNTEAFF.

V gene TRBV20-1 combines with J gene TRBJ2-5; 7 bases align to TRBD2. The V segment lost 3 bases and the J segment 4 bases; nucleotides outside the gene matches: 8. The CDR3 length is 14 residues. The germline V gene has CDR1 DFQATT and CDR2 SNEGSKA (reference sequence). CDR3 nucleotides: TGCAGTGCTAGTTCGCGGGAGCGGCTAGAGACCCAGTACTTC. This sequence encodes CSASSRERLETQYF.

This clone showed up just a few times. The V call is TRBV2, the J call TRBJ2-2, with no clear D. Trimming shortened V by 3 bases and J by 4 bases, and 9 bases separated the two germline ends. CDR3 length: 14 residues. The germline gives CDR1 SNHLY, CDR2 FYNNEI. CDR3 coding DNA: TGTGCCAGCAGTGAGCAGATATCCACCGGGGAGCTGTTTTTT. Amino acids: CASSEQISTGELFF. The full variable domain, in which reference TRBV2 and TRBJ2-2 provide the parts outside the CDR3, is EPEVTQTPSHQVTQMGQEVILRCVPISNHLYFYWYRQILGQKVEFLVSFYNNEISEKSEIFDDQFSVERPDGSNFTLKIRSTKLEDSAMYFCASSEQISTGELFFGEGSRLTVL.

V gene TRBV5-6 combines with J gene TRBJ1-1; 7 bases map to TRBD1. V shed 1 base, J shed 4 bases, and the junction held 4 bases outside the gene matches. The CDR3 runs to 14 residues. Germline V gene data show CDR1 as SGHDT and CDR2 as YYEEEE. CDR3 in amino acids: CASSLRQGTTEAFF. For the CDR3, the DNA is TGTGCCAGCAGCTTGAGACAGGGAACCACTGAAGCTTTCTTT.

The table lists this clone with a few counts. The chain's CDR3 is CASSYHPGVGGNEQFF. CDR3 sequence (DNA): TGTGCCAGCAGCTACCACCCCGGGGTCGGCGGCAATGAGCAGTTCTTC. The chain joins TRBV9 to TRBJ2-1, with D possibly TRBD2 on 5 matching bases. In germline, CDR1 is SGDLS, CDR2 YYNGEE. V lost 4 bases and J 6 bases, leaving 20 bases between the germline ends. This CDR3 is built from 16 residues.